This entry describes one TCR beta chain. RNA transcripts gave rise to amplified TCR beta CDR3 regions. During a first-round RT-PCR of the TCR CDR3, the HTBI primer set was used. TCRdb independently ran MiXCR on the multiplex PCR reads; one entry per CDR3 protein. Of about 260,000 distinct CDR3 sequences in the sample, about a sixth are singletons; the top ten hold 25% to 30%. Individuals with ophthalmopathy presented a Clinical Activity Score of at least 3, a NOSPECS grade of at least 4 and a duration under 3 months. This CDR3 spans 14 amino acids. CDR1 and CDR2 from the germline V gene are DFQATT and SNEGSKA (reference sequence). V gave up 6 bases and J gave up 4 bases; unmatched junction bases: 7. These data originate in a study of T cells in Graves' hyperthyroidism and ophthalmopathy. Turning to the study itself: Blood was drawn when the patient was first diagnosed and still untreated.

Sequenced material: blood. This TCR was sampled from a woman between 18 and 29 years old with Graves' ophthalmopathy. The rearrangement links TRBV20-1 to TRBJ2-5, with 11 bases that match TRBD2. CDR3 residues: CSAITSGSRETQYF. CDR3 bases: TGCAGTGCCATCACTAGCGGGAGTAGAGAGACCCAGTACTTC.